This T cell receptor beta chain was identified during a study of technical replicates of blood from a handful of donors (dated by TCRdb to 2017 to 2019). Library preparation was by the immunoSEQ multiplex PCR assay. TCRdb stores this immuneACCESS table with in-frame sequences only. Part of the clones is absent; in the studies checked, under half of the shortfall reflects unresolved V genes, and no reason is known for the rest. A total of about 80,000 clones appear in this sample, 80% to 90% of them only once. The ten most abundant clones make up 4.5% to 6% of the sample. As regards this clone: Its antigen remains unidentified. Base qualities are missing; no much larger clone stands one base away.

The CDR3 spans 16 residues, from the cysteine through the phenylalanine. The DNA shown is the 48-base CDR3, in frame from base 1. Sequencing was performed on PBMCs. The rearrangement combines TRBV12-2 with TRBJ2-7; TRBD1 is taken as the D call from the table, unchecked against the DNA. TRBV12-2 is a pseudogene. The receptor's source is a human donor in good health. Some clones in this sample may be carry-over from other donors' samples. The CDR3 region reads CASRLPPLTPTYEQYF. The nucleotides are TGTGCAAGTCGCCTGCCACCCTTGACACCGACCTACGAGCAGTACTTC.